Each of the 14 T cell receptor beta chains below was sequenced from the same sample in a study of a mutant IDH1 vaccine in newly diagnosed glioma (dated by TCRdb to the early 2020s). Their antigens remain unidentified. What this sample's time point label stands for: week 11, during vaccination. Each vaccine dose was 300 ug of a 20-mer mutant IDH1 peptide in Montanide, given subcutaneously with topical imiquimod. The protocol used for the library was the immunoSEQ multiplex PCR assay. Not all clones reach the TCRdb copy of this immuneACCESS table, which keeps in-frame sequences only. Checked studies attribute under half of the gap to unresolved V genes and leave the rest unexplained. The sample table records 110,000 or so clones; approximately 87% of these occur just once. 0.61% of the sample belongs to the ten largest clones. The sample in question was PBMCs, obtained from a glioma patient whose treatment included an IDH1 peptide vaccine. All receptors come from a woman aged 45-65 years with glioma.

This chain connects TRBV11-1 to TRBJ2-5; tentatively, D is TRBD1 or TRBD2 (5 bases each). Germline-derived CDR1 and CDR2 are SGHAT and FQDESV (reference sequence). V was shortened by 4 bases and J by 5 bases, with 11 bases between the two germline ends. The CDR3 covers 13 residues. Here the CDR3 reads CASSSRWGETQYF. CDR3 in DNA: TGTGCCAGCAGCTCCAGGTGGGGGGAGACCCAGTACTTC.

The chain employs TRBV11-2 and TRBJ2-7, with TRBD2 matching 9 bases. The germline CDR1 and CDR2 sequences are SGHAT and FQNNGV. After removal of 5 bases from V and 4 bases from J, the junction contained 9 bases not matched to a gene. This CDR3 spans 15 amino acids. The CDR3 is CASSPIGSGSYEQYF. In DNA, the CDR3 is TGTGCCAGCAGCCCCATCGGTAGCGGGAGTTACGAGCAGTACTTC.

This chain uses TRBV4-1 with TRBJ2-7, with 8 bases identical to TRBD2. In germline, CDR1 is MGHRA, CDR2 YSYEKL. Trimming cost V 4 bases and J 7 bases; bases outside gene matches: 9. CDR3 length: 14 residues. The CDR3 DNA follows: TGCGCCAGCAGCCCGTCCGGGACTAGAAGTGAGCAGTACTTC. Translation: CASSPSGTRSEQYF.

Here the CDR3 reads CATSSGVGYGYTF. Written as DNA, the CDR3 is TGTGCCACCAGCAGTGGGGTGGGCTATGGCTACACCTTC. The chain has TRBV15 and TRBJ1-2; the D is unclear. The CDR3 covers 13 residues. CDR1 LNHNV and CDR2 YYDKDF come from the germline V gene (reference sequence). Trimming pared 3 bases from V and 4 bases from J, leaving 9 bases between.

A few counts support this clone. The genes are TRBV10-2 and TRBJ2-1; 11 bases align to TRBD2. The CDR3 covers 15 residues. J gave up 6 bases and V 5 bases, and 6 bases lay outside the gene matches. Per the germline V gene, CDR1 is WSHSY and CDR2 is SAAADI. In DNA, the CDR3 is TGCGCCAGCAGTTTTAGCGGGAGGGCCGGCAATGAGCAGTTCTTC. The encoded protein is CASSFSGRAGNEQFF.

This clone occurred a few times. The chain uses TRBV7-8 and TRBJ1-1, with 7 positions matching TRBD1. Germline CDR1 is SGHVS and CDR2 is FQNEAQ. The length of the CDR3 is 14 residues. The J segment lost 4 bases and the V segment lost 1 base, leaving 3 bases of the junction unmatched. The CDR3, as DNA: TGTGCCAGCAGCTTAGACAGGGGAGGCACTGAAGCTTTCTTT. It specifies CASSLDRGGTEAFF.

The chain is built from TRBV29-1 and TRBJ1-1; tentative D call: TRBD1 (5 bases). This CDR3 is built from 13 residues. The V and J ends lost 2 bases and 4 bases respectively, with 11 bases between them. Germline V gives CDR1 SQVTM, CDR2 ANQGSEA. Written as DNA, the CDR3 is TGCAGCGTTGAAAGCATGACAGCCACTGAAGCTTTCTTT. It translates to CSVESMTATEAFF.

This chain joins TRBV5-1 and TRBJ2-1; 10 bases align to TRBD2. Germline V gene data show CDR1 as SGHRS and CDR2 as YFSETQ. CDR3 size: 17 residues. Trimming removed 0 bases from V and 6 bases from J; junction bases left unmatched: 9. CDR3 amino acids: CASSLGPGLASVNEQFF. The CDR3 bases are TGCGCCAGCAGCTTGGGACCGGGACTAGCGTCAGTCAATGAGCAGTTCTTC.

This clone was seen a single time. The genes are TRBV18 and TRBJ2-5, with 8 bases matching TRBD2. The V gene's germline CDR1 is KGHSH and CDR2 LQKENI. V shed 3 bases, J shed 5 bases, and the junction held 8 bases outside the gene matches. The CDR3 runs to 15 residues. The DNA for the CDR3 is TGTGCCAGCTCACCGTCTACGGGAGGGGGGGAGACCCAGTACTTC. The encoded protein is CASSPSTGGGETQYF.

The chain uses TRBV7-6 and TRBJ2-1, with 7 nucleotides matching TRBD2. V trimming: 7 bases; J trimming: 2 bases; junction bases outside the gene matches: 14. CDR1 SGHVS and CDR2 FNYEAQ come from the germline V gene. The length of the CDR3 is 17 residues. In DNA form, the CDR3 reads TGTGCCAGCACCCGTGGGTACGGGAGGCGCCCCTACAATGAGCAGTTCTTC. It translates to CASTRGYGRRPYNEQFF.

This clone has a handful of counts. The genes are TRBV7-9 and TRBJ2-1, with D possibly being TRBD2 (6 bases). Germline V gives CDR1 SEHNR, CDR2 FQNEAQ (reference sequence). V lost 7 bases to trimming and J lost 3 bases, with 16 bases between them. The CDR3 has 15 amino acids. In DNA form, the CDR3 reads TGTGCCAGCACACTAGCCGGGAGCCACTACAATGAGCAGTTCTTC. As protein: CASTLAGSHYNEQFF.

This rearrangement joins TRBV5-1 to TRBJ2-5; no definite D call. Trimming took 5 bases from V and 5 from J, leaving 13 bases between them. CDR3 length equals 13 residues. CDR1 is SGHRS and CDR2 is YFSETQ in the germline V gene. As DNA, the CDR3 is TGCGCCAGCAGTCGGCAGGCCTCGGAGACCCAGTACTTC. It yields the protein CASSRQASETQYF.

The chain recombines TRBV6-1 with TRBJ1-2; tentative D call: TRBD1 (6 bases). This CDR3 is 15 amino acids long. Germline V CDR1 and CDR2: MNHNS, SASEGT. The germline V and J ends were trimmed by 4 bases and 2 bases, with 14 bases remaining between them. This CDR3 reads CASSATGTLNYGYTF. DNA of the CDR3: TGTGCCAGCAGTGCCACAGGGACTCTAAACTATGGCTACACCTTC.

The chain carries TRBV11-2 and TRBJ1-1; no reliable D call. From germline, CDR1 is SGHAT and CDR2 FQNNGV. CDR3 length: 13 amino acids. With 5 bases removed from V and 3 bases from J, the gap between germline ends came to 10 bases. For the CDR3, the DNA is TGTGCCAGCAGCCGCACGAAGGACACTGAAGCTTTCTTT. Translation: CASSRTKDTEAFF.